The clone carrying this T cell receptor (beta chain) was counted at least ten times. Antigen specificity is unknown. Each CDR3 protein is one row after TCRdb ran MiXCR on the RT-PCR reads. Of hundreds of thousands of distinct CDR3 sequences in the sample, about 17% were seen once. This entry comes from a study of response to subunit inactivated influenza vaccine. CDR3 length: 16 residues. V lost 2 bases, J lost 3 bases, and 13 bases lay in between. The V gene's germline CDR1 is SGHAT and CDR2 FQNNGV. Whole-study findings and limits: T cells newly recruited by each seasonal influenza vaccination are few, the authors suggested.

The sequence came from a man aged 50-75 years who received an inactivated influenza vaccine. The chain carries TRBV11-2 and TRBJ1-4; D is perhaps TRBD1 (6 bases). The sequencing used CD4+ T cells sorted from PBMCs, collected approximately 25 months after vaccination. CDR3 amino acids: CASSLRLPGANEKLFF. CDR3 nucleotides: TGTGCCAGCAGCTTAAGATTGCCAGGGGCTAATGAAAAACTGTTTTTT.